This TCR beta chain was identified in a study of T cells in narcolepsy. Study-level results: In some patient and control memory CD4+ samples, autoreactive clones were absent. Blood of same and different patients, but not healthy controls, reportedly held recurring autoreactive clonotypes. Comparing one patient's CSF and blood CD4+ clonotypes highlighted HCRT- and TRIB2-specific autoreactive clonotypes.

Note on this clone: The antigen is not known.

This table comes from immunoSEQ multiplex PCR, and its TCRdb copy is limited to in-frame clones, with some not included. The sample has 30,000 to 35,000 clones, 79% seen once. The junction had 12 bases not matched to a gene; V was cut back by 3 bases and J by 5 bases. In germline, CDR1 is SGHRS, CDR2 YFSETQ. This CDR3 has 18 residues. Sequencing input: memory (CD45RA-) CD4+ T cells from blood. J is TRBJ2-1 and V is TRBV5-1; 12 bases fit TRBD2. This TCR was sampled from a human donor in good health. Here the CDR3 reads CASSSVITSGRSNNEQFF. The DNA of the CDR3 is TGCGCCAGCAGCTCGGTGATAACTAGCGGGAGGTCTAACAATGAGCAGTTCTTC.